Listed here is a single TCR beta chain. Its target antigen remains unknown. No per-base quality is available; no much larger clone lies one base away. For this chain, trimming is 3 bases at the V end and 2 bases at the J end, and the number of junction bases without a gene match is 10. For CDR1 and CDR2, the germline V gene (reference sequence) lists LGHDT and YNNKEL. The CDR3 sequence holds 17 residues, the cysteine and phenylalanine included. The entry retains the CDR3 DNA only, 51 bases that are in frame from base 1. The sample comes from a study of control samples from healthy donors and cancer patients (dated by TCRdb to about 2020). Libraries came from the immunoSEQ multiplex PCR assay. TCRdb limited this immuneACCESS table to in-frame rearrangements with V and J called. A share of clones is missing; checked studies link under half to unresolved V genes, and the rest is unexplained. The sample data list more than 95,000 clones, and roughly 86% of these were observed just once. The ten largest clonotypes hold 2.9% of the sample.

The chain links TRBV3-1 (or the pseudogene TRBV3-2) with TRBJ2-3, with 8 central nucleotides matching TRBD2. The receptor comes from a man in his sixties in good health. Sequenced material: blood. The CDR3 corresponds to CASSHYSAGEVTDTQYF. The base sequence is TGTGCCAGCAGCCATTACTCAGCGGGGGAAGTCACAGATACGCAGTATTTT.